This T cell receptor (beta chain) was recovered during a study of cytomegalovirus exposure and HLA in healthy donors. V dropped 1 base and J dropped 4 bases, with 16 bases sitting between them. The CDR3 is 16 amino acids. The germline gives CDR1 SEHNR, CDR2 FQNEAQ (reference sequence). The PCR contained 60 Vbeta and 13 Jbeta primers. The data were produced by immunoSEQ multiplex PCR, yet TCRdb's version contains in-frame clones alone and is incomplete. The sample consists of 90,000 to 150,000 clones, around 80% of them appearing once. This TCR derives from a man aged 50 or older in good health and CMV-seronegative. Source material: PBMCs. The rearrangement joins TRBV7-9 to TRBJ2-5, with D perhaps TRBD1 (6 bases). The CDR3 loop reads CASSLGVTGKGETQYF. The CDR3 coding sequence is TGTGCCAGCAGCTTAGGGGTAACAGGGAAGGGAGAGACCCAGTACTTC.